Listed below are T cell receptor beta chains from one sample, sequenced in a study of shared clonotypes between healthy human individuals. The assay was immunoSEQ multiplex PCR, and TCRdb's table has in-frame clones only and misses some. The sample lists fewer than 1 million clones; about 96% were seen once. Source material: naive CD8+ T cells sorted from blood. The receptors were gathered from a man aged 25-45 years in good health. The CDR3 runs from the conserved cysteine through the conserved F or W. Fields, in order: clone size, J gene, V gene, D gene, CDR3 protein, CDR3 DNA. A D gene is named only where the DNA matches it firmly. Not every row has a clone size; where given, it reads once, few, many or a size class.

clone_size: -
j_call: TRBJ2-1
v_call: TRBV9
d_call: -
cdr3_aa: CASSVRRGRAGNEQFF
cdr3_nt: TGTGCCAGCAGCGTCCGGAGGGGGAGGGCCGGCAATGAGCAGTTCTTC

clone_size: -
j_call: TRBJ1-1
v_call: TRBV7-2
d_call: -
cdr3_aa: CASSLEAYSEAFF
cdr3_nt: TGTGCCAGCAGCTTAGAGGCCTATTCTGAAGCTTTCTTT

clone_size: -
j_call: TRBJ2-7
v_call: TRBV27
d_call: TRBD2
cdr3_aa: CASSLSPGLAPYEQYF
cdr3_nt: TGTGCCAGCAGTTTATCGCCGGGACTAGCGCCCTACGAGCAGTACTTC

clone_size: once
j_call: TRBJ2-7
v_call: TRBV5-6
d_call: -
cdr3_aa: CASSLRFRGSSRQYF
cdr3_nt: TGTGCCAGCAGCTTGCGTTTCCGGGGTTCCTCCAGGCAGTACTTC

clone_size: -
j_call: TRBJ2-1
v_call: TRBV5-1
d_call: -
cdr3_aa: CASSATRDEQFF
cdr3_nt: TGCGCCAGCAGCGCAACTAGGGATGAGCAGTTCTTC

clone_size: -
j_call: TRBJ2-1
v_call: TRBV7-9
d_call: TRBD2
cdr3_aa: CASSLQGLAKFGTNNEQFF
cdr3_nt: TGTGCCAGCAGCCTCCAGGGACTAGCGAAATTTGGGACCAACAATGAGCAGTTCTTC

clone_size: few
j_call: TRBJ2-7
v_call: TRBV27
d_call: -
cdr3_aa: CASWSSYEQYF
cdr3_nt: TGTGCCAGCTGGAGCTCCTACGAGCAGTACTTC

clone_size: -
j_call: TRBJ2-1
v_call: TRBV7-6
d_call: -
cdr3_aa: CASSLGAEYEQFF
cdr3_nt: TGTGCCAGCAGCTTAGGAGCGGAGTATGAGCAGTTCTTC

clone_size: -
j_call: TRBJ2-5
v_call: TRBV7-8
d_call: -
cdr3_aa: CASSLGGTERPQYF
cdr3_nt: TGTGCCAGCAGCTTAGGCGGGACAGAGAGACCCCAGTACTTC

clone_size: -
j_call: TRBJ2-3
v_call: TRBV5-1
d_call: -
cdr3_aa: CASSLAAVDLRDTQYF
cdr3_nt: TGCGCCAGCAGCTTGGCCGCCGTGGATCTTAGAGATACGCAGTATTTT